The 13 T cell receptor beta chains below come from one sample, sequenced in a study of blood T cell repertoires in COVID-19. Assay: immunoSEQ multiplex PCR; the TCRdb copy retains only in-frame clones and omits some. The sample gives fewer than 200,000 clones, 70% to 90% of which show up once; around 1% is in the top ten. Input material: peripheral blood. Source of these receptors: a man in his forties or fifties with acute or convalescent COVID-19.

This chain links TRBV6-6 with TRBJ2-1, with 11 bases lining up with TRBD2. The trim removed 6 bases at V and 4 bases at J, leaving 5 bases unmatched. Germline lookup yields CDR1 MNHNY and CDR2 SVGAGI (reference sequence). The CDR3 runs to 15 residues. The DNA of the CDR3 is TGTGCCAGCAGGTTGACTAGCGGGGCGTACAATGAGCAGTTCTTC. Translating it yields CASRLTSGAYNEQFF.

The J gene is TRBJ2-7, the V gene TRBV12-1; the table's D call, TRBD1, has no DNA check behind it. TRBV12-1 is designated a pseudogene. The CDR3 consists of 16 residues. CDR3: CASSSPPTGSGGEQYF. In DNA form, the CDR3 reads TGTGCCAGCAGCTCCCCCCCGACAGGGTCAGGAGGGGAGCAGTACTTC.

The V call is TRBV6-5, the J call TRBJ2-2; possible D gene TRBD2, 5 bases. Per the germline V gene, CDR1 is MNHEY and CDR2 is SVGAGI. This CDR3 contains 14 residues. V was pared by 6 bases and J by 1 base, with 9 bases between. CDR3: CASRTAGNTGELFF. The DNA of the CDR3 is TGTGCCAGCAGAACTGCGGGGAACACCGGGGAGCTGTTTTTT.

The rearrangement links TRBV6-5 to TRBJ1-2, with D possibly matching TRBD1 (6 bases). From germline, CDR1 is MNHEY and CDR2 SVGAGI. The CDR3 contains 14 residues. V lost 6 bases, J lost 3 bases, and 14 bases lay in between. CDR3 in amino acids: CASSRDISYYGYTF. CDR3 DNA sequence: TGTGCCAGCAGCCGGGACATTTCGTACTATGGCTACACCTTC.

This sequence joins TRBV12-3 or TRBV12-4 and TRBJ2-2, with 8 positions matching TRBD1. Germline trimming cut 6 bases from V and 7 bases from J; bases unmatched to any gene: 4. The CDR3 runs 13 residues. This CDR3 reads CASRQGEVGELFF. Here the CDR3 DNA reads TGTGCCAGCAGACAGGGGGAAGTCGGGGAGCTGTTTTTT.

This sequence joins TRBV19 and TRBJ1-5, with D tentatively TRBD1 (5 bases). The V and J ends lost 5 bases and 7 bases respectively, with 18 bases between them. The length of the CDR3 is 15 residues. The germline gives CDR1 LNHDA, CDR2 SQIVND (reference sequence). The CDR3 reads CASSPLGGLGQPQHF. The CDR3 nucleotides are TGTGCCAGTAGTCCCTTGGGGGGACTTGGGCAGCCCCAGCATTTT.

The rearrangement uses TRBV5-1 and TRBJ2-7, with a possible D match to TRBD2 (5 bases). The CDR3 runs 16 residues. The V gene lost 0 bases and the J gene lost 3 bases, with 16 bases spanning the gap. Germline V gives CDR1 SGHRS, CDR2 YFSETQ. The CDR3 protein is CASSLGGRGKDYEQYF. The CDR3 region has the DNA TGCGCCAGCAGCTTGGGAGGTCGGGGAAAGGACTACGAGCAGTACTTC. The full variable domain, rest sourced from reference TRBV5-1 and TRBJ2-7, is KAGVTQTPRYLIKTRGQQVTLSCSPISGHRSVSWYQQTPGQGLQFLFEYFSETQRNKGNFPGRFSGRQFSNSRSEMNVSTLELGDSALYLCASSLGGRGKDYEQYFGPGTRLTVT.

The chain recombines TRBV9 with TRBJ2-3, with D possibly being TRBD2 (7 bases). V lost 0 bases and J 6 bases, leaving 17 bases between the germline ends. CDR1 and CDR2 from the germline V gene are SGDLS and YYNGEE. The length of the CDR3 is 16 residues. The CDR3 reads CASSVGGGARWDTQYF. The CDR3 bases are TGTGCCAGCAGCGTAGGTGGGGGGGCGAGGTGGGATACGCAGTATTTT. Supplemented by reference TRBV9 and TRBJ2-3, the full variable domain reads DSGVTQTPKHLITATGQRVTLRCSPRSGDLSVYWYQQSLDQGLQFLIQYYNGEERAKGNILERFSAQQFPDLHSELNLSSLELGDSALYFCASSVGGGARWDTQYFGPGTRLTVL.

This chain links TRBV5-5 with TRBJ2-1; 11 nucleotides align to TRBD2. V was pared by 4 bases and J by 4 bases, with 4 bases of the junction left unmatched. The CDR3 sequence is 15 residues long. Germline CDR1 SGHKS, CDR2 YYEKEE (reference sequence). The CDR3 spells CASSHIAGGYNEQFF. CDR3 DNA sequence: TGTGCCAGCAGCCATATAGCGGGGGGGTACAATGAGCAGTTCTTC.

As DNA, the CDR3 is TGTGCCAGCAGCCCCAGGGGTGACGACGGAAACACCATATATTTT. It translates to CASSPRGDDGNTIYF. J is TRBJ1-3 and V is TRBV7-9, with a weak D call TRBD1 (6 bases). The ends were cut back, 5 bases at V and 4 bases at J, with 15 bases in the middle. Germline V CDR1 and CDR2: SEHNR, FQNEAQ (reference sequence). CDR3 length equals 15 residues.

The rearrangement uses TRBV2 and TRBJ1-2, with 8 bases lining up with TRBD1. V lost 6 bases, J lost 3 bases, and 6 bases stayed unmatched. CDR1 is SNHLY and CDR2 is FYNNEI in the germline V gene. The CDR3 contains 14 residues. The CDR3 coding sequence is TGTGCCAGCAGGGGCCAGACAGGGGACTATGGCTACACCTTC. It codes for CASRGQTGDYGYTF.

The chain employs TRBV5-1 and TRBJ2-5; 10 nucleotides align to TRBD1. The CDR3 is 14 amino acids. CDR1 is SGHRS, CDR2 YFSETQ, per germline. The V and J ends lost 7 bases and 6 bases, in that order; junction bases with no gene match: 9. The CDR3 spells CASAGQGVEKTQYF. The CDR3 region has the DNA TGCGCCAGCGCCGGACAGGGGGTTGAGAAGACCCAGTACTTC.

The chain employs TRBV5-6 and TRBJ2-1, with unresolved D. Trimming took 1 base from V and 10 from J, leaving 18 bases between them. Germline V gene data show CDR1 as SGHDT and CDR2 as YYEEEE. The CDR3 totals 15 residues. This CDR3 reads CASSLRTQYTREQFF. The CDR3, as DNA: TGTGCCAGCAGCTTGCGCACACAGTACACAAGAGAGCAGTTCTTC. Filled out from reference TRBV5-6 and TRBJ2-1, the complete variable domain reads DAGVTQSPTHLIKTRGQQVTLRCSPKSGHDTVSWYQQALGQGPQFIFQYYEEEERQRGNFPDRFSGHQFPNYSSELNVNALLLGDSALYLCASSLRTQYTREQFFGPGTRLTVL.